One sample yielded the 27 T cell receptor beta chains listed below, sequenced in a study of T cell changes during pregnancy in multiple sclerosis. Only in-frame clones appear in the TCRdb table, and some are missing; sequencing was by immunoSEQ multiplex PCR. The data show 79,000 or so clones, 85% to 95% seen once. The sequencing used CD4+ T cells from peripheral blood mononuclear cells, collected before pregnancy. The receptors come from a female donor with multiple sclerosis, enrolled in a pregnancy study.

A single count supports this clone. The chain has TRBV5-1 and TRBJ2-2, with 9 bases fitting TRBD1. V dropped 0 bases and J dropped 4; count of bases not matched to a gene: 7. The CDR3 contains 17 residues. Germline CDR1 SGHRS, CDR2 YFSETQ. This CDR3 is CASSLVTGGGGTGELFF. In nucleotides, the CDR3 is TGCGCCAGCAGCTTGGTAACAGGGGGCGGAGGCACCGGGGAGCTGTTTTTT. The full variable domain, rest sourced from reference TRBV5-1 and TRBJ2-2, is KAGVTQTPRYLIKTRGQQVTLSCSPISGHRSVSWYQQTPGQGLQFLFEYFSETQRNKGNFPGRFSGRQFSNSRSEMNVSTLELGDSALYLCASSLVTGGGGTGELFFGEGSRLTVL.

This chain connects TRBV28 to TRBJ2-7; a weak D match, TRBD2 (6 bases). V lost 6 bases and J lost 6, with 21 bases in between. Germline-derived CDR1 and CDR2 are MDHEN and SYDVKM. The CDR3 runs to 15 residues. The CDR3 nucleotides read TGTGCCAGCAGCCGCCTAGCGCAAAGCTGGGCCGAGCAGTACTTC. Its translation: CASSRLAQSWAEQYF.

CDR3 amino acids: CASSYLAAYNEQFF. In DNA form, the CDR3 reads TGTGCCAGCAGTTACCTAGCGGCTTACAATGAGCAGTTCTTC. This rearrangement joins TRBV6-6 to TRBJ2-1; 7 bases line up with TRBD2. The CDR3 is 14 amino acids. CDR1 is MNHNY, CDR2 SVGAGI, per germline (reference sequence). V shed 2 bases, J shed 4 bases, and the junction held 2 bases outside the gene matches.

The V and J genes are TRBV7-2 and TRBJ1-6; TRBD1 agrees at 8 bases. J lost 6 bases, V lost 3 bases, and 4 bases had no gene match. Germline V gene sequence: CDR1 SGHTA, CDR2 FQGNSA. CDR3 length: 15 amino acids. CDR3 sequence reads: CASSFPDRVNSPLHF. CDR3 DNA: TGTGCCAGCAGCTTCCCGGACAGGGTTAATTCACCCCTCCACTTT.

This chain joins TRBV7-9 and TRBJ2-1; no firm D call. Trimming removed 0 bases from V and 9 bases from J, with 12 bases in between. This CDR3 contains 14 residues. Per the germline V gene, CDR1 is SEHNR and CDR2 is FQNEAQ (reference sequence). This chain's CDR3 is CASSLASAWAEQFF. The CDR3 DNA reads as TGTGCCAGCAGCTTAGCATCGGCCTGGGCTGAGCAGTTCTTC. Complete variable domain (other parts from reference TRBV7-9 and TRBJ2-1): DTGVSQNPRHKITKRGQNVTFRCDPISEHNRLYWYRQTLGQGPEFLTYFQNEAQLEKSRLLSDRFSAERPKGSFSTLEIQRTEQGDSAMYLCASSLASAWAEQFFGPGTRLTVL.

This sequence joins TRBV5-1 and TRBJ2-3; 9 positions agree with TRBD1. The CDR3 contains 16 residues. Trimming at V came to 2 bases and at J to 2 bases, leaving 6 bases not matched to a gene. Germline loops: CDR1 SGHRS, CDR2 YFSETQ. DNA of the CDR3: TGCGCCAGCAGCTTACGCCGGGACAGGGTCACAGATACGCAGTATTTT. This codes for CASSLRRDRVTDTQYF.

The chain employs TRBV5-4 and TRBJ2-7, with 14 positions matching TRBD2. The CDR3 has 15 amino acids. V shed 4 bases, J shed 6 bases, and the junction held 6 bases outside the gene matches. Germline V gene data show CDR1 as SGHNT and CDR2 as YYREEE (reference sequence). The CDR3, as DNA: TGTGCCAGCAGCAAGGGACTAGCGGGAGCCGTCGAGCAGTACTTC. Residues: CASSKGLAGAVEQYF. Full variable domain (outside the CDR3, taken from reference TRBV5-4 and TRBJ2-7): ETGVTQSPTHLIKTRGQQVTLRCSSQSGHNTVSWYQQALGQGPQFIFQYYREEENGRGNFPPRFSGLQFPNYSSELNVNALELDDSALYLCASSKGLAGAVEQYFGPGTRLTVT.

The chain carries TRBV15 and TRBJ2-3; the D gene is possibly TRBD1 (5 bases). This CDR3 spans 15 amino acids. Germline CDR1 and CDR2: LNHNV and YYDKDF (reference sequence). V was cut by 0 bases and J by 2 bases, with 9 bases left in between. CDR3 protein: CATSRDRVTTDTQYF. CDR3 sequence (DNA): TGTGCCACCAGCAGAGACAGGGTTACCACAGATACGCAGTATTTT.

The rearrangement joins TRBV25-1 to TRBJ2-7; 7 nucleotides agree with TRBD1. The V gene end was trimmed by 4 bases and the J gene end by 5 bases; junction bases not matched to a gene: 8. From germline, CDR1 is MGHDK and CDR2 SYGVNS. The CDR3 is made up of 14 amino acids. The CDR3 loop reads CASSGQTGVHEQYF. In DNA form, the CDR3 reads TGTGCCAGCAGTGGCCAAACAGGGGTCCACGAGCAGTACTTC.

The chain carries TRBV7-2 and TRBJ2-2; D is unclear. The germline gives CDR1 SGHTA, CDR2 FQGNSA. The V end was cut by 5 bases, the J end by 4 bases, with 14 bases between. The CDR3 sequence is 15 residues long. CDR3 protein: CASSIARSSTGELFF. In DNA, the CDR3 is TGTGCCAGCAGCATTGCAAGGAGTAGCACCGGGGAGCTGTTTTTT.

The CDR3 protein is CASSGRAATNEKLFF. CDR3 in DNA: TGTGCCAGTAGTGGGCGAGCAGCAACTAATGAAAAACTGTTTTTT. The chain combines TRBV19 with TRBJ1-4; D unclear. This CDR3 is 15 amino acids long. Trimming took 5 bases from V and 0 from J, leaving 10 bases between them. Germline loops: CDR1 LNHDA, CDR2 SQIVND (reference sequence).

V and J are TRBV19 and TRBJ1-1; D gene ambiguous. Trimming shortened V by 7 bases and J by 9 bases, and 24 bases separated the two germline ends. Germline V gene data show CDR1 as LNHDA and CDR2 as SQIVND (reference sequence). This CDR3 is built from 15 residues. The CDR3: CASKSVVGNRGQAFF. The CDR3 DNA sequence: TGTGCCAGTAAATCGGTCGTCGGCAACCGAGGCCAAGCTTTCTTT.

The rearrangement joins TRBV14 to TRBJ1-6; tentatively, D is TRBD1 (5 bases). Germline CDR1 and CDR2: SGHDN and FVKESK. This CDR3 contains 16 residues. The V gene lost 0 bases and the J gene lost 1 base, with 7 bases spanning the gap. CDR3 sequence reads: CASSQDRASYNSPLHF. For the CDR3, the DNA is TGTGCCAGCAGCCAAGACAGGGCGTCCTATAATTCACCCCTCCACTTT.

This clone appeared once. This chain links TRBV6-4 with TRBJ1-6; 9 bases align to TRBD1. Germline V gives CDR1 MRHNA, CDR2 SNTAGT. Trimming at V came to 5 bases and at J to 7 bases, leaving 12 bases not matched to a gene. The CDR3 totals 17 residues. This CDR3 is CASSQYHPGQGNSPLHF. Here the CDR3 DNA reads TGTGCCAGCAGTCAATACCATCCGGGACAGGGCAATTCACCCCTCCACTTT.

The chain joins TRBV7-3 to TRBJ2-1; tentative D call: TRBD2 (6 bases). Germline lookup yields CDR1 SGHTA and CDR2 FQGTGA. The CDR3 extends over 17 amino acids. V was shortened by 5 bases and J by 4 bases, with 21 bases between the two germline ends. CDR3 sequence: CASSPRGGRAGYNEQFF. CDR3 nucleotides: TGTGCCAGCAGCCCCCGAGGAGGGCGCGCCGGGTACAATGAGCAGTTCTTC.

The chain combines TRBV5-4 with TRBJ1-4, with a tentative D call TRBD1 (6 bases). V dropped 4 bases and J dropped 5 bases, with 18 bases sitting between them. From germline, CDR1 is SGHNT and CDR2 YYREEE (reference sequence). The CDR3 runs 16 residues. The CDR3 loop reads CASSPAQGRENEKLFF. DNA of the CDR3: TGTGCCAGCAGCCCAGCCCAGGGGCGGGAGAATGAAAAACTGTTTTTT.

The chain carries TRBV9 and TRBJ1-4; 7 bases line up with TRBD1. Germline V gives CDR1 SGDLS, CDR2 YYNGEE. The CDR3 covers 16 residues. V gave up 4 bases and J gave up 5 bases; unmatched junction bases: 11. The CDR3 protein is CASSPRQGNGNEKLFF. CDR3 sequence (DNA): TGTGCCAGCAGCCCTCGACAGGGAAACGGGAATGAAAAACTGTTTTTT.

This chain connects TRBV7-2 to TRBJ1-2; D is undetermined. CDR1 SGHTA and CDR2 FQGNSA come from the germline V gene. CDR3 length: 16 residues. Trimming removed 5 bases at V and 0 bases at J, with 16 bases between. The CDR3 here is CASSPQKGRANYGYTF. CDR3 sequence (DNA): TGTGCCAGCAGCCCACAAAAAGGGAGAGCTAACTATGGCTACACCTTC.

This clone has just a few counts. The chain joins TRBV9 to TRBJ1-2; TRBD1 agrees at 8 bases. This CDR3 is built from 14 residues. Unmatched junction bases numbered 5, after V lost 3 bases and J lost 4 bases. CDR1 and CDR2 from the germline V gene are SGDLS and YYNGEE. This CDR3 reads CASSAPGGLYGYTF. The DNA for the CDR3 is TGTGCCAGCAGCGCCCCAGGGGGCCTCTATGGCTACACCTTC.

This CDR3 reads CASSWPGTSPYEQYF. CDR3 in DNA: TGTGCCAGCAGCTGGCCCGGGACTAGTCCCTACGAGCAGTACTTC. The chain has TRBV5-5 and TRBJ2-7; TRBD2 aligns across 8 bases. The germline V gene has CDR1 SGHKS and CDR2 YYEKEE (reference sequence). There are 15 residues in the CDR3. V lost 3 bases to trimming and J lost 2 bases; unmatched junction nucleotides: 7.

CDR3 residues: CAWSVVPGAGELFF. The CDR3 nucleotides read TGTGCCTGGAGTGTGGTGCCAGGGGCCGGGGAGCTGTTTTTT. The chain employs TRBV30 and TRBJ2-2; D may be TRBD1 (6 bases). V lost 0 bases and J lost 6, with 11 bases in between. CDR3 length equals 14 residues. Germline V CDR1 and CDR2: GTSNPN, SVGIG (reference sequence).

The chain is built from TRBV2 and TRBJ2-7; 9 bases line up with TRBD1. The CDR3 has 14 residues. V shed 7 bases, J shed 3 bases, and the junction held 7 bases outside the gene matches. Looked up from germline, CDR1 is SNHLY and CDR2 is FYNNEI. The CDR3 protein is CASKGTGWGYEQYF. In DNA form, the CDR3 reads TGTGCCAGCAAAGGGACAGGGTGGGGCTACGAGCAGTACTTC. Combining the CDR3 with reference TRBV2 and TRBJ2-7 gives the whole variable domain EPEVTQTPSHQVTQMGQEVILRCVPISNHLYFYWYRQILGQKVEFLVSFYNNEISEKSEIFDDQFSVERPDGSNFTLKIRSTKLEDSAMYFCASKGTGWGYEQYFGPGTRLTVT.

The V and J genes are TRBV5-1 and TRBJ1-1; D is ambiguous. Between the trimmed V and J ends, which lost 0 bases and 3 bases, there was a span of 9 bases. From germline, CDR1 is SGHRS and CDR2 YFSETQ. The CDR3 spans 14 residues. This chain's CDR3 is CASSLADTDTEAFF. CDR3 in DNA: TGCGCCAGCAGCTTGGCAGACACCGACACTGAAGCTTTCTTT.

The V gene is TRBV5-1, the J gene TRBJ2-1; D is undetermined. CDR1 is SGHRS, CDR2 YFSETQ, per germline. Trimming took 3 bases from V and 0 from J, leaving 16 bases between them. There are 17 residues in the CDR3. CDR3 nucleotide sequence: TGCGCCAGCAGCTCCCGACTCGTCTTGAGCTCCTACAATGAGCAGTTCTTC. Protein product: CASSSRLVLSSYNEQFF.

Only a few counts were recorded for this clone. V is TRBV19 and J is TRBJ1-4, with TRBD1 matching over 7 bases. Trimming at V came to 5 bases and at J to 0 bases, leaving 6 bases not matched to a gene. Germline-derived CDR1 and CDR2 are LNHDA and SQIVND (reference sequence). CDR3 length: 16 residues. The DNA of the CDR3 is TGTGCCAGTAGTTCTCGACAGGGCCCAACTAATGAAAAACTGTTTTTT. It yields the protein CASSSRQGPTNEKLFF.

For the CDR3, the DNA is TGCGCCAGCAGCTTGGTCAGGACTACCAATGAGCAGTTCTTC. Translation: CASSLVRTTNEQFF. The rearrangement links TRBV5-1 to TRBJ2-1; the D gene is possibly TRBD2 (6 bases). Trimming removed 0 bases at V and 6 bases at J, with 10 bases between. CDR3 size: 14 residues. Germline values: CDR1 SGHRS, CDR2 YFSETQ.

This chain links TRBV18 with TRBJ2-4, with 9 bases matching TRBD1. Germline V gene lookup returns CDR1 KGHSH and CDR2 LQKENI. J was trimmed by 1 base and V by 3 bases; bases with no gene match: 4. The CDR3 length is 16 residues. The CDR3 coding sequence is TGTGCCAGCTCACCCGGGACAGGGTCTGCCAAAAACATTCAGTACTTC. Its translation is CASSPGTGSAKNIQYF.